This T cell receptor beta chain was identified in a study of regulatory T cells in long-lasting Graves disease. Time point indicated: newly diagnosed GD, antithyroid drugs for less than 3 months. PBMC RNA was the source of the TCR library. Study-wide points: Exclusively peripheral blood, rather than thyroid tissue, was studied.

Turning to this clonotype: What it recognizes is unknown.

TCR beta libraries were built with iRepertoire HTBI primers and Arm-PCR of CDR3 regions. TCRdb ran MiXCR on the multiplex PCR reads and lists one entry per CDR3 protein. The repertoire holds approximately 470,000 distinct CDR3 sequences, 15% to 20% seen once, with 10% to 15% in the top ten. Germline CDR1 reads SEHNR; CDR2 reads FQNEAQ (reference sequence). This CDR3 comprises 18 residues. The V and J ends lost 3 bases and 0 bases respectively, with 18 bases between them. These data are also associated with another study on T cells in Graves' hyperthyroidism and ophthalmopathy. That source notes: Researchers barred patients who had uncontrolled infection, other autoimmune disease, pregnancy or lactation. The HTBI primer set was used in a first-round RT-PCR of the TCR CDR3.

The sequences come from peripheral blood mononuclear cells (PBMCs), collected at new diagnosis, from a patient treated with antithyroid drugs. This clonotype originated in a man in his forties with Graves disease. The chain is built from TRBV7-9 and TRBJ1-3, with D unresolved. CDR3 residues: CASSFTPGTLTSGNTIYF. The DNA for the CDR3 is TGTGCCAGCAGCTTTACCCCTGGCACGCTGACCTCTGGAAACACCATATATTTT.